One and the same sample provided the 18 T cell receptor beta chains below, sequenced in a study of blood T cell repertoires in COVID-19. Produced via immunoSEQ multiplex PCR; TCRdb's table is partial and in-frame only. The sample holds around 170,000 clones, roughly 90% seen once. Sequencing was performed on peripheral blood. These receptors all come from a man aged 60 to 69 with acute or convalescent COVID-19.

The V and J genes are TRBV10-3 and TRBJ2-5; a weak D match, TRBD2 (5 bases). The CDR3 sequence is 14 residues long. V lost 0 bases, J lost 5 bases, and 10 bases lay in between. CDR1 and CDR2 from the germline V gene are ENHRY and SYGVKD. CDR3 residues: CAISESASRETQYF. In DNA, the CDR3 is TGTGCCATCAGTGAGTCGGCTAGCCGGGAGACCCAGTACTTC.

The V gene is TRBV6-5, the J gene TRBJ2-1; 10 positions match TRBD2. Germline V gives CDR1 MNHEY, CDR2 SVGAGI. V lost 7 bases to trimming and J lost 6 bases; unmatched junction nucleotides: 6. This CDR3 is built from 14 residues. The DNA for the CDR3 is TGTGCCAGCACCTGGACTAGCGGATTCAATGAGCAGTTCTTC. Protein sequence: CASTWTSGFNEQFF.

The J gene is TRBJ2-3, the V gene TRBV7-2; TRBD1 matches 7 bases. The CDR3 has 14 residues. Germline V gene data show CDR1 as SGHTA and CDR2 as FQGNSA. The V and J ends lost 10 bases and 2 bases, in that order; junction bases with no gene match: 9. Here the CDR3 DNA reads TGTGCCACCGTCGGACAGGCTGTCACAGATACGCAGTATTTT. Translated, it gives CATVGQAVTDTQYF. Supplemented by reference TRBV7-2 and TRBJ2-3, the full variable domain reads GAGVSQSPSNKVTEKGKDVELRCDPISGHTALYWYRQSLGQGLEFLIYFQGNSAPDKSGLPSDRFSAERTGGSVSTLTIQRTQQEDSAVYLCATVGQAVTDTQYFGPGTRLTVL.

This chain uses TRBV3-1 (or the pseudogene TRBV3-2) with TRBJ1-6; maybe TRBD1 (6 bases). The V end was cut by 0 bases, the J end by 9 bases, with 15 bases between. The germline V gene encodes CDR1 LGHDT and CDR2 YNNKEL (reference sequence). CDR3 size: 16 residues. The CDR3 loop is CASSQDPTGTGSPLHF. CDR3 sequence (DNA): TGTGCCAGCAGCCAAGATCCCACAGGGACGGGTTCACCCCTCCACTTT.

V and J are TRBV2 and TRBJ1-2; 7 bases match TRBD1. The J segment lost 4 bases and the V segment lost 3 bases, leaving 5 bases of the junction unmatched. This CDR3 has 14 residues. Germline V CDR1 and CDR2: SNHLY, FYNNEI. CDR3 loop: CASSDDRASYGYTF. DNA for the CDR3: TGTGCCAGCAGTGACGACAGGGCATCCTATGGCTACACCTTC.

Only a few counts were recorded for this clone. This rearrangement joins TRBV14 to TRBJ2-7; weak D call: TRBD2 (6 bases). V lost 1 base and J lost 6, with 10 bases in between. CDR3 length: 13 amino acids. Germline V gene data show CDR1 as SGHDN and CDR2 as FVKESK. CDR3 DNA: TGTGCCAGCAGCCAAGTGCGGGGTGGCGAGCAGTACGTC. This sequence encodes CASSQVRGGEQYV.

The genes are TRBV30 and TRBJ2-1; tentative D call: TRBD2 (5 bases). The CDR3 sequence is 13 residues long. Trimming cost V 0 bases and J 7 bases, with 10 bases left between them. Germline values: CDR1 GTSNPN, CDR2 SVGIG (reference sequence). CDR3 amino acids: CAWSVRVANEQFF. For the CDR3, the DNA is TGTGCCTGGAGTGTACGGGTAGCGAATGAGCAGTTCTTC.

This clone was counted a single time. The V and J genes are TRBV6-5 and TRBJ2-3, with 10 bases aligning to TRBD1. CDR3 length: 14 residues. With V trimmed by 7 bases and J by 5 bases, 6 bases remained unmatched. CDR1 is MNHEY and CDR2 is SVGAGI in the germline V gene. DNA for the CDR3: TGTGCCAGCACTACCGGGACAGGGGTAGATACGCAGTATTTT. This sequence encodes CASTTGTGVDTQYF.

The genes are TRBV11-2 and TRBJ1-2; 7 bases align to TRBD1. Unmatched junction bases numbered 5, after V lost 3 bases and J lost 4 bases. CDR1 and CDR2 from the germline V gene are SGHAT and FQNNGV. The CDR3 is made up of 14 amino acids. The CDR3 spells CASSLTGLGYGYTF. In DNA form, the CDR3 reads TGTGCCAGCAGCTTGACAGGGTTGGGCTATGGCTACACCTTC.

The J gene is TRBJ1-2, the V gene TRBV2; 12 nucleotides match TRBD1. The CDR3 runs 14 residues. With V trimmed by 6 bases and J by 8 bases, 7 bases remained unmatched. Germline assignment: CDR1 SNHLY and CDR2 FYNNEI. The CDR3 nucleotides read TGTGCCAGCAGGTGGGACAGGGGGCGAAAAGGCTACACCTTC. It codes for CASRWDRGRKGYTF. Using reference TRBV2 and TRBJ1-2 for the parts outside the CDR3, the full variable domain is EPEVTQTPSHQVTQMGQEVILRCVPISNHLYFYWYRQILGQKVEFLVSFYNNEISEKSEIFDDQFSVERPDGSNFTLKIRSTKLEDSAMYFCASRWDRGRKGYTFGSGTRLTVV.

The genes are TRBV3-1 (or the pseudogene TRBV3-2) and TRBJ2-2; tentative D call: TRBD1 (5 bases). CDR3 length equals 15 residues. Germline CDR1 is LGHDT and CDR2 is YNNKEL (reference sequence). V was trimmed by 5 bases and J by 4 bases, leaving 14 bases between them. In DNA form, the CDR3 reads TGTGCCAGCAGCGCCCGTGTAGGGGTCACCGGGGAGCTGTTTTTT. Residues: CASSARVGVTGELFF.

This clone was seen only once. The CDR3 nucleotides are TGTGCCAGCAGCCACCCCTGGGCGGAGACCCAGTACTTC. It specifies CASSHPWAETQYF. The chain carries TRBV6-5 and TRBJ2-5; D remains ambiguous. The germline V gene encodes CDR1 MNHEY and CDR2 SVGAGI. V was pared by 6 bases and J by 5 bases, with 13 bases between. This CDR3 has 13 residues.

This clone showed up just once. The CDR3 coding sequence is TGTGCCAGCAGTTACCGGGGTGGAGGCGGGGAGCTGTTTTTT. It encodes CASSYRGGGGELFF. The rearrangement uses TRBV6-5 and TRBJ2-2; tentative D call: TRBD2 (5 bases). CDR1 and CDR2 (germline): MNHEY, SVGAGI. The CDR3 extends over 14 amino acids. V lost 2 bases and J lost 7, with 11 bases in between.

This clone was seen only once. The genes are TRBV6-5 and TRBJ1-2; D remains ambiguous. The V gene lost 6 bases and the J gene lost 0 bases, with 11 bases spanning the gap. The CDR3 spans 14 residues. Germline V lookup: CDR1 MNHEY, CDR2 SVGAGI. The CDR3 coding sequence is TGTGCCAGCAGGCGTGAGAATACTAACTATGGCTACACCTTC. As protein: CASRRENTNYGYTF.

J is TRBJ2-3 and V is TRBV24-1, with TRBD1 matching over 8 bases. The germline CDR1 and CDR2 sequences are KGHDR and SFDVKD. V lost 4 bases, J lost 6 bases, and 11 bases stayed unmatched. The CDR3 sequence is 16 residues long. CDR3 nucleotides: TGTGCCACCAGTGACCCCGGGCAGGGGGCATTTGATACGCAGTATTTT. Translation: CATSDPGQGAFDTQYF.

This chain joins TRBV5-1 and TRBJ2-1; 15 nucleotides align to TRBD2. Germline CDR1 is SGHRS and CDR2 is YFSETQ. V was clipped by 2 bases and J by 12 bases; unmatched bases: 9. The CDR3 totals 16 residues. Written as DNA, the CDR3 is TGCGCCAGCAGCTTCGTGATGGGACTAGCGGGGGGTCGGCAGTTCTTC. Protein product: CASSFVMGLAGGRQFF.

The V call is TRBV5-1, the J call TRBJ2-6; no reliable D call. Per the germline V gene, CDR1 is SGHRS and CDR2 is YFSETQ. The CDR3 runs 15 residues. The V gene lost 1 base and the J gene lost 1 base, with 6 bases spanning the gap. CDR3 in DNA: TGCGCCAGCAGCTTGACGGAGTCTGGGGCCAACGTCCTGACTTTC. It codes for CASSLTESGANVLTF.

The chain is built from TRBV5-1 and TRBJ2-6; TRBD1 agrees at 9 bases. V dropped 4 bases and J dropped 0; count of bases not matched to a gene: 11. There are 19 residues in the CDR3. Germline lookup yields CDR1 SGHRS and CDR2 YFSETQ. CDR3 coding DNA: TGCGCCAGCAGCCCTCAAGCGACAGGGGGACGCTCTGGGGCCAACGTCCTGACTTTC. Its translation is CASSPQATGGRSGANVLTF.